This T cell receptor beta chain is drawn from a study of shared clonotypes between healthy human individuals. Study-wide points: Among the subsets, naive ones generally showed larger estimated richness than memory ones.

Repertoires were generated with immunoSEQ multiplex PCR, while TCRdb's copy carries only in-frame clones and drops some. The sample records 2 million to 2.5 million clones, roughly 92% being singletons. Trimming shortened V by 7 bases and J by 9 bases, and 20 bases separated the two germline ends. The length of the CDR3 is 14 residues. CDR1 and CDR2 (germline): SGHRS, YFSETQ. The authors divided CD4+ cells into CD45RA+ naive and CD45RA-negative memory subsets. This clone was seen only once. Its antigen is still unknown. The rearrangement links TRBV5-1 to TRBJ2-1; possibly TRBD2 for D (5 bases). Material for sequencing was naive CD4+ T cells from PBMCs. Subset described: CD45RA+ positively selected. The sequence derives from a man between 18 and 29 years old in good health. Some clones in this sample may be carry-over from other donors' samples. The CDR3 loop reads CASRAVRRGGEQFF. The CDR3 DNA reads TGCGCCAGCCGCGCGGTGCGTCGGGGTGGTGAGCAGTTCTTC.